Sequencing of this T cell receptor beta chain was carried out in a study of CD8 T cells in ankylosing spondylitis. This clonotype was seen a handful of times. The antigen is unknown. Germline-derived CDR1 and CDR2 are SGHVS and FQNEAQ. The CDR3 is 16 amino acids. Trimming took 5 bases from V and 4 from J; bases not matched to a gene: 6. Researchers built TCR beta libraries using quantitative 5'-RACE with molecular barcodes. MiXCR, applied by TCRdb to the 5' RACE reads, yields one record per CDR3 protein. The sample contains some 130,000 distinct CDR3 sequences, approximately 10% of which appear only once. Findings and limits, study-wide: A motif in TCR beta, a set of 8 or 9 highly homologous variants, appeared characteristic of ankylosing spondylitis blood. Significantly higher representation of disease-linked clones was reported for matched ankylosing spondylitis synovial fluid. In synovial fluid and blood from reactive arthritis, some motif variants were previously reported.

This chain connects TRBV7-8 to TRBJ2-2; 11 nucleotides agree with TRBD2. The sequence was obtained from a female donor with ankylosing spondylitis or in good health (not recorded which). The specimen was blood, either unsorted or a sorted T cell fraction (not recorded which). For the CDR3, the DNA is TGTGCCAGCAGCAGTTCTAGCGGGAGGCCCACCGGGGAGCTGTTTTTT. Encoded protein: CASSSSSGRPTGELFF.